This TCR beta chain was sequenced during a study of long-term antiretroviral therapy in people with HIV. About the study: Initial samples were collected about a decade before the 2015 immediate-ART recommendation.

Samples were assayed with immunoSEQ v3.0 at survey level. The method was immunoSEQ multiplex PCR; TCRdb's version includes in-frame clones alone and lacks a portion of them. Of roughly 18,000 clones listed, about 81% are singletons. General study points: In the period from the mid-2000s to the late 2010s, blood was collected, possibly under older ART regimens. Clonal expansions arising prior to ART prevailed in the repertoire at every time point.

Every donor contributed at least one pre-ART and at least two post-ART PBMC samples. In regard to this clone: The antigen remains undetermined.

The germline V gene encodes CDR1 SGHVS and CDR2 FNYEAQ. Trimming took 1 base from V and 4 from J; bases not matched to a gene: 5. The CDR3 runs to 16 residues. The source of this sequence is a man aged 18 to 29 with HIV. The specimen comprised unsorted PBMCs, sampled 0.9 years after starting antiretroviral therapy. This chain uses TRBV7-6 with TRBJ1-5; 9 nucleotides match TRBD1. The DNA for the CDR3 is TGTGCCAGCAGCTTAGTGTGGGACAGGGAAAATCAGCCCCAGCATTTT. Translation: CASSLVWDRENQPQHF. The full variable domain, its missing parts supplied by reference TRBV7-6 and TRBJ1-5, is GAGVSQSPRYKVTKRGQDVALRCDPISGHVSLYWYRQALGQGPEFLTYFNYEAQQDKSGLPNDRFSAERPEGSISTLTIQRTEQRDSAMYRCASSLVWDRENQPQHFGDGTRLSIL.